Listed here is a single T cell receptor (beta chain). Generated by immunoSEQ multiplex PCR, the TCRdb table keeps only in-frame clones and is missing some. The data contain 640,000 or so clones, roughly 86% of them singletons. This sample is part of a study of shared T cell receptors in the human thymus. Germline V gives CDR1 SGDLS, CDR2 YYNGEE. The CDR3 is 15 residues long. Trimming cost V 3 bases and J 7 bases; bases outside gene matches: 4. The sample was also linked to a second study, of human thymus T cells. That source notes: During corrective heart surgery, resections were taken, and the thymus tissue came from them. Thymic and blood repertoires seemed to show skewed V and J gene use. Overlap was high between thymic repertoires from unrelated individuals, as reported in related research.

The chain uses TRBV9 and TRBJ2-1; 13 nucleotides align to TRBD2. This sequence was found in a boy under two years old with a congenital heart defect. The sample taken for sequencing was thymocytes. The CDR3 loop reads CASSAGTSGKNEQFF. In nucleotides, the CDR3 is TGTGCCAGCAGCGCTGGGACTAGCGGGAAGAATGAGCAGTTCTTC.